This T cell receptor (beta chain) was obtained from a study of neurological immune-mediated disorders. General observations from the study: Expanded clones shared no identical CDR3 amino acid sequences across subjects, which suggested private TCR-beta repertoires in all groups. The most TCR clonal expansion was seen in HTLV-1-associated myelopathy, whereas the least was seen in multiple sclerosis, below the level in healthy controls.

The germline V and J ends were trimmed by 0 bases and 6 bases, with 6 bases remaining between them. From germline, CDR1 is SGHTA and CDR2 FQGNSA. The CDR3 is 13 residues long. 2 million unsorted PBMCs were stored in RNAlater at -80 °C before RNA extraction. The table lists this clonotype with many counts. Its antigen is undetermined. The cDNA was synthesized by 5'RACE incorporating 10-nucleotide random UMIs. TCRdb processed the 5' RACE reads anew with MiXCR; each CDR3 protein has one entry. The profile shows about 41,000 distinct CDR3 sequences, about 13% of them singletons. The origin of this receptor is a female donor in good health. The sample consisted of PBMCs. V gene TRBV7-2 combines with J gene TRBJ2-1; D not resolved. CDR3 sequence: CASSLARSNEQFF. Written as DNA, the CDR3 is TGTGCCAGCAGCTTAGCGAGGAGCAATGAGCAGTTCTTC.